One and the same sample provided the 21 T cell receptor beta chains below, sequenced in a study of blood T cells in healthy people across ages. Combining a sample-barcoded 5' primer with a J-beta primer mix, a second PCR ran for roughly 6 to 12 cycles. TCRdb called the 5' RACE reads again in MiXCR, with one record for every CDR3 protein. The sample has more than 500,000 distinct CDR3 sequences, 25% to 30% seen once; the top ten hold roughly 18%. Sequenced input: blood. Source of these receptors: a woman aged 70-85 years in good health.

This clonotype was counted only a few times. This sequence joins TRBV2 and TRBJ1-2, with D unclear. The V gene lost 1 base and the J gene lost 1 base, with 4 bases spanning the gap. Germline CDR1 and CDR2: SNHLY and FYNNEI. The CDR3 has 13 residues. CDR3 DNA sequence: TGTGCCAGCAGTGAAGAGGGTAACTATGGCTACACCTTC. It translates to CASSEEGNYGYTF.

There are a few counts of this clonotype. This chain joins TRBV5-1 and TRBJ2-5; D possibly corresponds to TRBD1 (6 bases). Per the germline V gene, CDR1 is SGHRS and CDR2 is YFSETQ. This CDR3 is built from 16 residues. V was clipped by 4 bases and J by 2 bases, with 18 bases between them. In DNA, the CDR3 is TGCGCCAGCAGCCTTACAGACAGGAACTTACAAGAGACCCAGTACTTC. This translates into CASSLTDRNLQETQYF.

The chain uses TRBV6-6 and TRBJ2-5; D might be TRBD1 (5 bases). The better agreement between TRBJ2-7 and the DNA end casts doubt on the J call. The length of the CDR3 is 12 residues. The V gene's germline CDR1 is MNHNY and CDR2 SVGAGI (reference sequence). The CDR3 coding sequence is TGTGCCAGCAGTTTCGACAGAGACGAGCAGTACTTC. It codes for CASSFDRDEQYF.

This clonotype was picked up one time. The chain employs TRBV6-5 and TRBJ1-2; D is ambiguous. Germline loops: CDR1 MNHEY, CDR2 SVGAGI. Trimming took 0 bases from V and 8 from J, leaving 16 bases between them. This CDR3 region has 15 residues. CDR3 loop: CASSYSEASTRGYTF. The CDR3 DNA is TGTGCCAGCAGTTACTCGGAGGCTTCGACTAGGGGCTACACCTTC.

This clonotype was seen more than once but under ten times. The rearrangement joins TRBV6-1 to TRBJ1-4, with D unresolved. Trimming left V 4 bases short and J 7 bases short, with 10 bases between. Germline CDR1 reads MNHNS; CDR2 reads SASEGT. This CDR3 has 13 residues. The CDR3 DNA follows: TGTGCCAGCAGTGGAGTCTGGGGTGAAAAACTGTTTTTT. Amino acid sequence: CASSGVWGEKLFF.

V is TRBV5-1 and J is TRBJ2-2, with unresolved D. The CDR3 consists of 17 residues. V shed 3 bases and J shed 2 bases, with 17 bases lying between them. CDR1 and CDR2 (germline): SGHRS, YFSETQ. CDR3 sequence reads: CASSSSPGSYNTGELFF. DNA for the CDR3: TGCGCCAGCAGCTCGTCCCCGGGCAGTTATAACACCGGGGAGCTGTTTTTT.

The sample holds many counts of this clonotype. An end of the junction differs from the germline gene, which may be a read error. The chain combines TRBV7-9 with TRBJ1-1, with D perhaps matching TRBD1 (5 bases). The CDR3 runs to 14 residues. Germline V gene lookup returns CDR1 SEHNR and CDR2 FQNEAQ (reference sequence). The CDR3, as DNA: TGCGCCAGCAGCTTGGCCGGGGGGAACACTGAAGCTTTCTTT. Translated: CASSLAGGNTEAFF.

In this sample, this clonotype turned up a few times. V usage is TRBV28 and J usage is TRBJ1-2, with D unresolved. Per the germline V gene, CDR1 is MDHEN and CDR2 is SYDVKM. The CDR3 has 13 amino acids. V was clipped by 3 bases and J by 3 bases, with 8 bases between them. The CDR3: CASSLADYYGYTF. As DNA, the CDR3 is TGTGCCAGCAGTTTGGCAGATTACTATGGCTACACCTTC.

The sample holds a few counts of this clonotype. The rearrangement uses TRBV7-2 and TRBJ1-1; a possible D gene is TRBD1 (5 bases). The CDR3 consists of 16 residues. Germline V lookup: CDR1 SGHTA, CDR2 FQGNSA. Trimming shortened V by 5 bases and J by 5 bases, and 21 bases separated the two germline ends. In nucleotides, the CDR3 is TGTGCCAGCAGCCCCCATTCCGGGGGGGGGTGGACTGAAGCTTTCTTT. Its translation is CASSPHSGGGWTEAFF.

The chain carries TRBV7-8 and TRBJ1-4, with D possibly being TRBD1 (6 bases). The CDR3 has 17 residues. V was shortened by 3 bases and J by 5 bases, with 19 bases between the two germline ends. Germline CDR1 SGHVS, CDR2 FQNEAQ. The CDR3 sequence: CASSFRQAPGKNEKLFF. DNA for the CDR3: TGTGCCAGCAGCTTCCGACAGGCACCAGGGAAGAATGAAAAACTGTTTTTT.

The V call is TRBV6-5, the J call TRBJ2-1; 12 nucleotides match TRBD1. The V and J ends lost 0 bases and 0 bases, in that order; junction bases with no gene match: 6. The germline V gene has CDR1 MNHEY and CDR2 SVGAGI. The CDR3 totals 19 residues. The CDR3, as DNA: TGTGCCAGCAGTTACTCAGGGACAGGGGGCGCCGGCTCCTACAATGAGCAGTTCTTC. This sequence encodes CASSYSGTGGAGSYNEQFF.

This clonotype was observed a few times. The chain links TRBV20-1 to TRBJ2-1; 12 positions match TRBD2. There are 16 residues in the CDR3. Germline V lookup: CDR1 DFQATT, CDR2 SNEGSKA (reference sequence). V shed 3 bases, J shed 1 base, and the junction held 4 bases outside the gene matches. CDR3 in DNA: TGCAGTGCTAGGCGAACTAGCGGGGGGTCCTACAATGAGCAGTTCTTC. Its protein product is CSARRTSGGSYNEQFF.

The chain is built from TRBV20-1 and TRBJ2-5, with 13 nucleotides matching TRBD2. Germline assignment: CDR1 DFQATT and CDR2 SNEGSKA (reference sequence). The CDR3 runs 18 residues. The junction had 12 bases not matched to a gene; V was cut back by 2 bases and J by 3 bases. Here the CDR3 DNA reads TGCAGTGCTAGACCGGTTGGACTAGCGGGAGTTCGAGAAGAGACCCAGTACTTC. Its translation is CSARPVGLAGVREETQYF.

This clonotype was observed a few times. Compared with germline, one end of the junction differs, possibly owing to a read error. This rearrangement joins TRBV7-3 to TRBJ2-1; D is possibly TRBD2 (6 bases). Germline V gene sequence: CDR1 SGHTA, CDR2 FQGTGA. The CDR3 length is 13 residues. CDR3 protein: CASSLGGYNGQFF. Written as DNA, the CDR3 is TGTGCCAGCAGCCTCGGGGGTTACAATGGGCAGTTCTTC.

This chain links TRBV29-1 with TRBJ1-1; weak D call: TRBD1 (5 bases). V dropped 5 bases and J dropped 11 bases, with 12 bases sitting between them. The CDR3 covers 10 residues. CDR1 and CDR2 from the germline V gene are SQVTM and ANQGSEA. CDR3 sequence reads: CSVPEWGAFF. The CDR3 nucleotides read TGCAGCGTTCCCGAGTGGGGGGCTTTCTTT.

This clonotype has only a few counts. The conserved final phenylalanine or tryptophan is absent from the CDR3, which likely points to a read error. The genes are TRBV15 and TRBJ2-7, with D perhaps matching TRBD2 (5 bases). Germline-derived CDR1 and CDR2 are LNHNV and YYDKDF (reference sequence). The CDR3 loop spans 18 amino acids. CDR3 amino acids: CATSGGMDGPQLRGEQYL. In nucleotides, the CDR3 is TGCGCCACCAGCGGAGGAATGGACGGCCCCCAATTACGAGGCGAGCAGTACCTC.

This clonotype appeared a few times. The chain recombines TRBV29-1 with TRBJ1-3; 12 bases fit TRBD1. Germline-derived CDR1 and CDR2 are SQVTM and ANQGSEA. The CDR3 loop spans 17 amino acids. After removal of 4 bases from V and 1 base from J, the junction contained 8 bases not matched to a gene. CDR3 residues: CSVAGTGGDRSGNTIYF. CDR3 nucleotides: TGCAGCGTTGCCGGGACAGGGGGCGATAGGTCTGGAAACACCATATATTTT. Using reference TRBV29-1 and TRBJ1-3 for the parts outside the CDR3, the full variable domain is SAVISQKPSRDICQRGTSLTIQCQVDSQVTMMFWYRQQPGQSLTLIATANQGSEATYESGFVIDKFPISRPNLTFSTLTVSNMSPEDSSIYLCSVAGTGGDRSGNTIYFGEGSWLTVV.

This sequence joins TRBV20-1 and TRBJ2-1; D gene unclear. The CDR3 has 10 residues. The V end lost 3 bases, the J end lost 13 bases, and 10 bases lay between the germline ends. Per the germline V gene, CDR1 is DFQATT and CDR2 is SNEGSKA (reference sequence). The CDR3 loop reads CSASSYQQFF. Here the CDR3 DNA reads TGCAGTGCTAGCTCCTATCAACAGTTCTTC.

This sequence joins TRBV4-2 and TRBJ2-2; 9 bases align to TRBD1. This CDR3 has 17 amino acids. V was pared by 3 bases and J by 3 bases, with 8 bases of the junction left unmatched. CDR1 is LGHNA and CDR2 is YNFKEQ in the germline V gene. DNA of the CDR3: TGTGCCAGCAGCCAGGCTCGGACAGGGGTTGACACCGGGGAGCTGTTTTTT. This codes for CASSQARTGVDTGELFF.

There are a few counts of this clonotype. An end of the junction does not agree with germline; a read error may underlie this. This chain uses TRBV20-1 with TRBJ2-7; 7 nucleotides agree with TRBD1. CDR1 is DFQATT, CDR2 SNEGSKA, per germline (reference sequence). This CDR3 contains 11 residues. Written as DNA, the CDR3 is TGCAGTGCCGCGACAGGGAGCGAGGTTCACTTC. It yields the protein CSAATGSEVHF.

The chain links TRBV5-1 to TRBJ1-4; 8 positions agree with TRBD1. The germline CDR1 and CDR2 sequences are SGHRS and YFSETQ. This CDR3 is built from 14 residues. The V gene end was trimmed by 4 bases and the J gene end by 10 bases; junction bases not matched to a gene: 9. Here the CDR3 DNA reads TGCGCCAGCAGCCCGGACAGGGAAGGAGGAAAACTGTTTTTT. Its translation: CASSPDREGGKLFF.